This T cell receptor (beta chain) was sequenced in a study of T cell repertoires in cytomegalovirus infection. Background on the study: Indicated by public TCR beta signatures were CMV infection and matching HLA type.

Germline loops: CDR1 DFQATT, CDR2 SNEGSKA (reference sequence). The CDR3 extends over 15 amino acids. V was pared by 0 bases and J by 8 bases, with 20 bases between. As for this clonotype: Its antigen is unknown.

TCRdb reprocessed the reads with MiXCR, giving one entry per CDR3 protein. The sample has around 340,000 distinct CDR3 sequences; almost 30% are singletons. This receptor was identified in a human donor in good health (CMV status not recorded). Some clones in this sample may be carry-over from other donors' samples. The rearrangement uses TRBV20-1 and TRBJ2-7; unclear D gene. Specimen: cultured PBMCs, collected from culture after CMV antigen stimulation. In nucleotides, the CDR3 is TGCAGTGCTAGAGATCCCCGCCAGTACGGTATGAAGCAGTACTTC. This codes for CSARDPRQYGMKQYF.